The 21 T cell receptor beta chains below all came from one sample that was sequenced in a study of T cells after yellow fever vaccination. TCRdb reprocessed the 5' RACE reads with MiXCR, giving one entry per CDR3 protein. The sample consists of more than 350,000 distinct CDR3 sequences, 11% of them appearing once. The sequenced sample was PBMCs, obtained on the day of the first yellow fever vaccination. The receptors were sampled from a man younger than 35 who received the YFV17D yellow fever vaccine.

This clonotype came up a few times. V and J are TRBV11-2 and TRBJ2-1, with TRBD2 matching over 12 bases. Germline V CDR1 and CDR2: SGHAT, FQNNGV. The CDR3 sequence is 18 residues long. V shed 6 bases and J 7 bases; nucleotides not matched to a gene: 16. CDR3: CASRPVLAGGLRRNEQFF. The DNA for the CDR3 is TGTGCCAGCAGACCCGTCCTAGCGGGGGGGCTGAGAAGGAATGAGCAGTTCTTC.

This clonotype was found a few times. The CDR3 DNA is TGCGCCAGCAGTCAAAATTCACCCCTCCACTTT. Its protein is CASSQNSPLHF. The chain uses TRBV23-1 and TRBJ1-6; D ambiguous. TRBV23-1 is noted as an ORF with a role that remains uncertain. The CDR3 is 11 residues long. Trimming took 2 bases from V and 7 from J, leaving 0 bases between them.

The chain employs TRBV3-1 and TRBJ1-1; D gene ambiguous. CDR1 and CDR2 from the germline V gene are LGHDT and YNNKEL (reference sequence). The CDR3 consists of 15 residues. V was clipped by 4 bases and J by 0 bases, with 12 bases between them. DNA of the CDR3: TGTGCCAGCAGCCGATTGGGGATCATGAACACTGAAGCTTTCTTT. Its protein is CASSRLGIMNTEAFF. The full variable domain, rest sourced from reference TRBV3-1 and TRBJ1-1, is DTAVSQTPKYLVTQMGNDKSIKCEQNLGHDTMYWYKQDSKKFLKIMFSYNNKELIINETVPNRFSPKSPDKAHLNLHINSLELGDSAVYFCASSRLGIMNTEAFFGQGTRLTVV.

This chain joins TRBV6-2 or TRBV6-3 and TRBJ2-4; D possibly corresponds to TRBD2 (6 bases). Germline V gives CDR1 MNHEY, CDR2 SVGEGT. The CDR3 is made up of 12 amino acids. V was shortened by 8 bases and J by 1 base, with 6 bases between the two germline ends. Written as DNA, the CDR3 is TGTGCCAGCGCGGGGGCCAAAAACATTCAGTACTTC. It translates to CASAGAKNIQYF.

The chain is built from TRBV7-9 and TRBJ1-5; D gene ambiguous. V lost 4 bases to trimming and J lost 3 bases, with 7 bases between them. Per germline, CDR1 SEHNR and CDR2 FQNEAQ (reference sequence). The CDR3 has 13 amino acids. In DNA, the CDR3 is TGTGCCAGCAGCTCCGGGATCAATCAGCCCCAGCATTTT. Translation: CASSSGINQPQHF.

The chain links TRBV15 to TRBJ2-2; D is unresolved. Trimming shortened V by 0 bases and J by 6 bases, and 8 bases separated the two germline ends. Looked up from germline, CDR1 is LNHNV and CDR2 is YYDKDF (reference sequence). CDR3 length equals 14 residues. The CDR3 is CATSRDSVPGELFF. The CDR3 region has the DNA TGTGCCACCAGCAGAGATTCCGTTCCCGGGGAGCTGTTTTTT.

The chain links TRBV20-1 to TRBJ2-7; 8 positions agree with TRBD2. Unmatched junction bases numbered 5, after V lost 3 bases and J lost 4 bases. The CDR3 totals 13 residues. Germline assignment: CDR1 DFQATT and CDR2 SNEGSKA (reference sequence). CDR3 sequence (DNA): TGCAGTGCTAGTATCGCTAGCGGGTACGAGCAGTACGTC. As protein: CSASIASGYEQYV.

In this sample, this clonotype turned up a few times. The V call is TRBV9, the J call TRBJ2-1; TRBD1 aligns across 10 bases. The CDR3 is 17 amino acids. Per the germline V gene, CDR1 is SGDLS and CDR2 is YYNGEE. J gave up 6 bases and V 3 bases, and 12 bases lay outside the gene matches. The CDR3 region has the DNA TGTGCCAGCAGCGGAAAAGCCGGGACAGGGGTTGGCAATGAGCAGTTCTTC. Translated, it gives CASSGKAGTGVGNEQFF.

This clonotype was picked up a small number of times. The chain joins TRBV5-1 to TRBJ2-6; no reliable D call. Deletions cut 1 base from V and 1 base from J, with 18 bases between. This CDR3 has 19 amino acids. The germline CDR1 and CDR2 sequences are SGHRS and YFSETQ. In DNA, the CDR3 is TGCGCCAGCAGCTTGACGCTATACCCAGACGTGTCTGGGGCCAACGTCCTGACTTTC. As protein: CASSLTLYPDVSGANVLTF.

This clonotype was observed a handful of times. The chain couples TRBV12-3 or TRBV12-4 to TRBJ2-2; 11 bases map to TRBD2. The V gene end was trimmed by 5 bases and the J gene end by 5 bases; junction bases not matched to a gene: 4. This CDR3 has 15 residues. Here the CDR3 reads CASSQRLAGTGELFF. For the CDR3, the DNA is TGTGCCAGCAGTCAAAGACTAGCGGGGACCGGGGAGCTGTTTTTT.

This clonotype has just a few counts. The genes are TRBV12-3 or TRBV12-4 and TRBJ2-1; 9 bases fit TRBD1. V shed 3 bases and J 7 bases; nucleotides not matched to a gene: 10. The CDR3 length is 16 residues. The CDR3 sequence: CASSLGDRGRRNEQFF. In nucleotides, the CDR3 is TGTGCCAGCAGTTTGGGAGACAGGGGGAGGAGGAATGAGCAGTTCTTC.

The chain has TRBV5-1 and TRBJ2-3; 7 bases match TRBD1. CDR1 and CDR2 (germline): SGHRS, YFSETQ. Germline trimming cut 5 bases from V and 4 bases from J; bases unmatched to any gene: 10. The CDR3 has 15 amino acids. CDR3 nucleotide sequence: TGCGCCAGCAGTGCTTGGATAAGGGGGCCAGATACGCAGTATTTT. It codes for CASSAWIRGPDTQYF.

This clonotype came up a few times. Just one base apart from a much larger clone, this may be a read error. The chain uses TRBV7-8 and TRBJ2-3; maybe TRBD1 (6 bases). This CDR3 region has 14 residues. From germline, CDR1 is SGHVS and CDR2 FQNEAQ. The CDR3 spells CASSPGTSGDTQCF. CDR3 DNA: TGTGCCAGCAGCCCAGGGACATCCGGCGATACGCAGTGTTTT.

This chain links TRBV4-3 with TRBJ2-5, with a possible D match to TRBD2 (7 bases). The CDR3 is 18 amino acids. CDR1 LGHNA and CDR2 YSLEER come from the germline V gene. Trimming stripped 1 base from V and 5 bases from J, with 23 bases between. In DNA form, the CDR3 reads TGCGCCAGCAGCCAAGGGTTTAGAGGGGGGGCCCTGGTTGAGACCCAGTACTTC. As protein: CASSQGFRGGALVETQYF.

The V call is TRBV6-5, the J call TRBJ2-5, with D maybe TRBD1 (5 bases). The V gene's germline CDR1 is MNHEY and CDR2 SVGAGI. The V end was cut by 2 bases, the J end by 4 bases, with 11 bases between. The CDR3 length is 14 residues. This CDR3 reads CASSYGATGETQYF. Written as DNA, the CDR3 is TGTGCCAGCAGTTACGGGGCCACGGGAGAGACCCAGTACTTC.

This clonotype has at least ten counts. The V gene is TRBV4-1, the J gene TRBJ2-7; maybe TRBD1 (8 bases). Germline V gene lookup returns CDR1 MGHRA and CDR2 YSYEKL. The V gene lost 1 base and the J gene lost 3 bases, with 16 bases spanning the gap. This CDR3 has 16 residues. CDR3 residues: CASSQGSQGGFYEQYF. The CDR3 nucleotides read TGCGCCAGCAGCCAAGGATCACAGGGGGGGTTCTACGAGCAGTACTTC.

This clonotype appeared a few times. The chain links TRBV20-1 to TRBJ1-2, with D maybe TRBD1 (5 bases). The germline gives CDR1 DFQATT, CDR2 SNEGSKA (reference sequence). This CDR3 region has 13 residues. V lost 5 bases, J lost 4 bases, and 14 bases lay in between. CDR3 amino acids: CSAPEQESYGYTF. CDR3 nucleotides: TGCAGTGCTCCGGAACAGGAGAGCTATGGCTACACCTTC.

This clonotype appeared a few times. The J gene is TRBJ1-6, the V gene TRBV5-5; D is possibly TRBD1 (5 bases). V lost 4 bases to trimming and J lost 10 bases, with 12 bases between them. Germline-derived CDR1 and CDR2 are SGHKS and YYEKEE (reference sequence). This CDR3 is 13 amino acids long. The CDR3 nucleotides are TGTGCCAGCAGCCGCGTGGGGGAGTCACCCCTCCACTTT. Translation: CASSRVGESPLHF.

This clonotype was counted a few times. This chain joins TRBV20-1 and TRBJ2-3; possible D gene TRBD2, 7 bases. The V and J ends lost 3 bases and 6 bases respectively, with 16 bases between them. The length of the CDR3 is 14 residues. The V gene's germline CDR1 is DFQATT and CDR2 SNEGSKA (reference sequence). The CDR3 region has the DNA TGCAGTGCTAGCCGGGGGGCAGGTTGGGATACGCAGTATTTT. This gives the protein CSASRGAGWDTQYF.

This chain connects TRBV7-3 to TRBJ2-2; weak D call: TRBD2 (6 bases). Germline CDR1 SGHTA, CDR2 FQGTGA. The ends were cut back, 5 bases at V and 5 bases at J, with 15 bases in the middle. The CDR3 is made up of 15 amino acids. As DNA, the CDR3 is TGTGCCAGCAGCCTCGGGACTTTTCTTACCGGGGAGCTGTTTTTT. Its protein is CASSLGTFLTGELFF.

The rearrangement uses TRBV5-1 and TRBJ2-5, with D perhaps TRBD1 (6 bases). V was clipped by 5 bases and J by 2 bases, with 10 bases between them. The CDR3 is 13 amino acids. The germline V gene encodes CDR1 SGHRS and CDR2 YFSETQ. The CDR3 is CASRAGAQETQYF. Here the CDR3 DNA reads TGCGCCAGCAGGGCAGGGGCTCAAGAGACCCAGTACTTC.